This record covers a single T cell receptor (beta chain). Sequencing used immunoSEQ multiplex PCR; TCRdb keeps in-frame clones, though not all of them. The table includes around 130,000 clones, around 77% detected once. The CDR3 has 14 amino acids. V lost 5 bases to trimming and J lost 6 bases, with 14 bases between them. Germline lookup yields CDR1 SGHAT and CDR2 FQNNGV. The sample originates from a study of blood T cell repertoires in COVID-19. Across the whole study: The cDNA or gDNA used as material had been derived from T cells, B-cell-depleted T cells, or PBMCs.

This chain connects TRBV11-2 to TRBJ2-1, with a possible D match to TRBD2 (5 bases). The specimen was peripheral blood. The sequence was collected from a human donor in a cohort sampled during active COVID-19. CDR3 residues: CASSRRDRSNEQFF. The CDR3 DNA is TGTGCCAGCAGCCGCCGGGATCGGAGCAATGAGCAGTTCTTC. The variable domain in full, completed from reference TRBV11-2 and TRBJ2-1, reads EAGVAQSPRYKIIEKRQSVAFWCNPISGHATLYWYQQILGQGPKLLIQFQNNGVVDDSQLPKDRFSAERLKGVDSTLKIQPAKLEDSAVYLCASSRRDRSNEQFFGPGTRLTVL.